Sequencing of this T cell receptor (beta chain) was carried out in a study of neoadjuvant anti-PD-1 for oral cavity cancer. Study-wide context: Before surgery, most patients got three to four biweekly 3 mg/kg nivolumab doses.

PBMC libraries mostly used roughly 480 ng of input genomic DNA, with six replicates per sample. The data were produced by immunoSEQ multiplex PCR, yet TCRdb's version contains in-frame clones alone and is incomplete. Here the sample spans 65,000 to 95,000 clones, about 84% being singletons. The ends lost 8 bases at V and 2 bases at J; junction bases unmatched: 8. Germline CDR1 and CDR2: LNHDA and SQIVND (reference sequence). The CDR3 is made up of 16 amino acids. These oral cavity squamous cell carcinomas were HPV-negative and locally advanced. This clone was counted a few times. Sequencing was performed on PBMCs, taken before nivolumab (anti-PD-1) treatment. The J gene is TRBJ1-5, the V gene TRBV19, with TRBD1 matching 11 bases. The clonotype originates from a person between 40 and 85 years old with oral cavity squamous cell carcinoma. The chain's CDR3 is CASAWTGGRGNQPQHF. CDR3 sequence (DNA): TGTGCCAGTGCGTGGACAGGGGGCCGCGGCAATCAGCCCCAGCATTTT.